The 26 T cell receptor beta chains below come from one sample, sequenced in a study of cytomegalovirus exposure and HLA in healthy donors (TCRdb year 2017). Libraries were made using the immunoSEQ multiplex PCR assay. TCRdb limited this immuneACCESS table to in-frame rearrangements with V and J called. A share of clones is missing; checked studies link under half to unresolved V genes, and the rest is unexplained. The sample table shows 250,000 to 350,000 clones, and around 87% are seen once. The ten largest clones add up to about 1.2% of the sample. The sequencing input was PBMCs. These receptors all stem from a woman aged 30 to 39 in good health and CMV-seropositive.

The chain uses TRBV15 and TRBJ2-7, with D perhaps given as TRBD1 or TRBD2 (5 bases each). Germline V gene data show CDR1 as LNHNV and CDR2 as YYDKDF (reference sequence). This CDR3 region has 14 residues. Trimming stripped 1 base from V and 5 bases from J, with 12 bases between. The CDR3 DNA reads TGTGCCACCAGCAGAGGAGGGGAGAGCGACGAGCAGTACTTC. Its translation is CATSRGGESDEQYF.

As regards this clone: The DNA is omitted, as the CDR3 cannot be located on it reliably, and the CDR3 follows TCRdb's listing. This chain joins TRBV28 and TRBJ1-2. Including both end residues, the CDR3 is 14 amino acids long. Germline values: CDR1 MDHEN, CDR2 SYDVKM. CDR3 sequence: CASSSSAGSYGYTF.

The CDR3 coding sequence is TGTGCCAGCAGCCAGGGGGGCGGGCTTGGCTACACCTTC. It yields the protein CASSQGGGLGYTF. This chain links TRBV4-2 with TRBJ1-2; D is possibly TRBD1 (6 bases). V was cut by 3 bases and J by 7 bases, with 12 bases left in between. The CDR3 runs 13 residues. Germline V lookup: CDR1 LGHNA, CDR2 YNFKEQ.

This rearrangement joins TRBV28 to TRBJ2-1; D call uncertain. Trimming removed 7 bases at V and 4 bases at J, with 17 bases between. The CDR3 runs 15 residues. The V gene's germline CDR1 is MDHEN and CDR2 SYDVKM. CDR3 region: CASIPTNSPYNEQFF. The CDR3 DNA follows: TGTGCCAGCATTCCGACCAACAGTCCATACAATGAGCAGTTCTTC.

The gene calls are TRBV6-1 and TRBJ1-2, with D uncertain. The germline V and J ends were trimmed by 10 bases and 7 bases, with 13 bases remaining between them. Germline V gene data show CDR1 as MNHNS and CDR2 as SASEGT. The CDR3 covers 11 residues. CDR3 protein: CATERVVGYTF. The CDR3 DNA sequence: TGTGCCACCGAACGGGTCGTTGGCTACACCTTC.

J is TRBJ1-6 and V is TRBV7-9, with D uncertain. Germline CDR1 is SEHNR and CDR2 is FQNEAQ (reference sequence). The CDR3 covers 17 residues. Trimming removed 3 bases at V and 0 bases at J, with 12 bases between. The CDR3 DNA reads as TGTGCCAGCAGCTTTAGACAAGAAAGCTCCTATAATTCACCCCTCCACTTT. As protein: CASSFRQESSYNSPLHF.

In the case of this clone: At one of its ends the junction is not consistent with the germline gene, which may arise from a read error. The CDR3 loop is CASSSVSARYGQYF. The DNA for the CDR3 is TGTGCCAGCAGCTCGGTTAGTGCCCGTTACGGGCAGTACTTC. V gene TRBV7-3 combines with J gene TRBJ2-7; D remains unclear. Germline loops: CDR1 SGHTA, CDR2 FQGTGA. CDR3 length: 14 amino acids.

This clone was observed a single time. The rearrangement uses TRBV19 and TRBJ1-2; no definite D call. V lost 6 bases and J lost 2, with 16 bases in between. The CDR3 totals 15 residues. Germline lookup yields CDR1 LNHDA and CDR2 SQIVND (reference sequence). The CDR3 DNA sequence: TGTGCCAGTAGACCTCGGCGGATGATAAACTATGGCTACACCTTC. Translation gives CASRPRRMINYGYTF.

The chain employs TRBV5-4 and TRBJ1-4; 9 nucleotides line up with TRBD1. CDR1 is SGHNT and CDR2 is YYREEE in the germline V gene (reference sequence). With 3 bases clipped from V and 8 bases from J, the junction kept 11 bases outside the gene matches. This CDR3 contains 16 residues. Here the CDR3 reads CASSSPPGQGGEKLFF. In DNA, the CDR3 is TGTGCCAGCAGCTCCCCGCCGGGACAGGGAGGAGAAAAACTGTTTTTT.

The CDR3 DNA sequence: TGTGCCAGCAGCGATCGACAGACCCGAAGCTATGGCTACACCTTC. Its protein product is CASSDRQTRSYGYTF. The V gene is TRBV7-2, the J gene TRBJ1-2; a weak D match, TRBD1 (5 bases). The length of the CDR3 is 15 residues. V lost 5 bases and J lost 4, with 17 bases in between. Germline values: CDR1 SGHTA, CDR2 FQGNSA.

The CDR3 protein is CASSPTGTVNTEAFF. The CDR3 bases are TGTGCCAGCAGCCCCACCGGGACGGTGAACACTGAAGCTTTCTTT. The V call is TRBV7-9, the J call TRBJ1-1; possibly TRBD1 for D (5 bases). The ends were cut back, 5 bases at V and 0 bases at J, with 13 bases in the middle. The CDR3 spans 15 residues. Looked up from germline, CDR1 is SEHNR and CDR2 is FQNEAQ (reference sequence).

This clone was observed once. The gene calls are TRBV9 and TRBJ2-1; 11 bases map to TRBD2. Germline lookup yields CDR1 SGDLS and CDR2 YYNGEE. The CDR3 loop spans 16 amino acids. The V segment lost 0 bases and the J segment 7 bases; nucleotides outside the gene matches: 6. In DNA form, the CDR3 reads TGTGCCAGCAGCGTAGGTGGACTAGCGGGTGCGAATGAGCAGTTCTTC. Encoded protein: CASSVGGLAGANEQFF.

This clone was observed a single time. The chain links TRBV29-1 to TRBJ2-1; 7 nucleotides align to TRBD2. CDR1 and CDR2 from the germline V gene are SQVTM and ANQGSEA. CDR3 length: 15 residues. V was clipped by 5 bases and J by 7 bases; unmatched bases: 14. Written as DNA, the CDR3 is TGCAGCGTTACTATGGGCGGGAGCGCGGTAAATGAGCAGTTCTTC. Its translation: CSVTMGGSAVNEQFF.

The V and J genes are TRBV19 and TRBJ1-2; 10 bases map to TRBD1. With 5 bases clipped from V and 3 bases from J, the junction kept 12 bases outside the gene matches. The germline V gene has CDR1 LNHDA and CDR2 SQIVND (reference sequence). The CDR3 sequence is 17 residues long. CDR3 in amino acids: CASSRQGAQGEYYGYTF. CDR3 coding DNA: TGTGCCAGTAGTCGACAGGGGGCGCAGGGAGAGTACTATGGCTACACCTTC.

The chain links TRBV11-2 to TRBJ1-1, with a tentative D call TRBD1 (6 bases). CDR3 length: 14 amino acids. Germline CDR1 and CDR2: SGHAT and FQNNGV. V shed 6 bases and J shed 5 bases, with 16 bases lying between them. For the CDR3, the DNA is TGTGCCAGCAGGACCAACAGGGTTCGAACTGAAGCTTTCTTT. It is translated as CASRTNRVRTEAFF. Filled out from reference TRBV11-2 and TRBJ1-1, the complete variable domain reads EAGVAQSPRYKIIEKRQSVAFWCNPISGHATLYWYQQILGQGPKLLIQFQNNGVVDDSQLPKDRFSAERLKGVDSTLKIQPAKLEDSAVYLCASRTNRVRTEAFFGQGTRLTVV.

This chain connects TRBV5-4 to TRBJ2-2, with a tentative D call TRBD2 (5 bases). The germline gives CDR1 SGHNT, CDR2 YYREEE (reference sequence). V dropped 0 bases and J dropped 6 bases, with 12 bases sitting between them. The CDR3 length is 15 residues. The CDR3 spells CASSLEVASPGELFF. CDR3 nucleotide sequence: TGTGCCAGCAGCTTGGAGGTAGCGAGCCCCGGGGAGCTGTTTTTT.

The chain combines TRBV28 with TRBJ2-3; D gene uncertain. Germline V gene data show CDR1 as MDHEN and CDR2 as SYDVKM. Trimming left V 5 bases short and J 6 bases short, with 9 bases between. The CDR3 length is 12 residues. Written as DNA, the CDR3 is TGTGCCAGCAGTGTTATCGGGGATACGCAGTATTTT. It yields the protein CASSVIGDTQYF. Supplemented by reference TRBV28 and TRBJ2-3, the full variable domain reads DVKVTQSSRYLVKRTGEKVFLECVQDMDHENMFWYRQDPGLGLRLIYFSYDVKMKEKGDIPEGYSVSREKKERFSLILESASTNQTSMYLCASSVIGDTQYFGPGTRLTVL.

The chain links TRBV28 to TRBJ2-3; 8 nucleotides match TRBD2. CDR3 length equals 16 residues. Germline CDR1 reads MDHEN; CDR2 reads SYDVKM. V trimming: 5 bases; J trimming: 0 bases; junction bases outside the gene matches: 7. The CDR3 DNA reads as TGTGCCAGCAGTCCACGACTAGCGCTTAGCACAGATACGCAGTATTTT. It translates to CASSPRLALSTDTQYF.

V gene TRBV27 combines with J gene TRBJ2-2; 8 bases are shared with TRBD2. Looked up from germline, CDR1 is MNHEY and CDR2 is SMNVEV (reference sequence). V gave up 6 bases and J gave up 8 bases; unmatched junction bases: 20. The CDR3 length is 18 residues. CDR3 region: CASSRDGYSGTTGGELFF. For the CDR3, the DNA is TGTGCCAGCAGCCGGGACGGATATAGCGGGACGACCGGAGGGGAGCTGTTTTTT.

The rearrangement links TRBV27 to TRBJ2-5, with D perhaps given as TRBD1 or TRBD2 (5 bases each). CDR1 and CDR2 (germline): MNHEY, SMNVEV (reference sequence). Trimming left V 4 bases short and J 1 base short, with 19 bases between. This CDR3 spans 17 amino acids. CDR3 DNA: TGTGCCAGCAGTTCCGGGACGGGCGCGATTGGCCAAGAGACCCAGTACTTC. Its protein product is CASSSGTGAIGQETQYF.

The rearrangement links TRBV28 to TRBJ2-1; 8 bases map to TRBD1. The CDR3 sequence is 14 residues long. Germline loops: CDR1 MDHEN, CDR2 SYDVKM. After removal of 7 bases from V and 4 bases from J, the junction contained 6 bases not matched to a gene. This chain's CDR3 is CASMDRVVYNEQFF. In DNA, the CDR3 is TGTGCCAGCATGGACAGGGTGGTTTACAATGAGCAGTTCTTC.

This clone was seen a handful of times. The V gene is TRBV4-1, the J gene TRBJ2-7, with D unresolved. Per germline, CDR1 MGHRA and CDR2 YSYEKL. V was pared by 0 bases and J by 3 bases, with 12 bases between. This CDR3 region has 15 residues. The CDR3 here is CASSQDRAVRYEQYF. The CDR3 bases are TGCGCCAGCAGCCAAGACCGGGCCGTTCGCTACGAGCAGTACTTC.

The chain links TRBV7-8 to TRBJ2-7; perhaps D is TRBD1 or TRBD2 (5 bases each). Germline V lookup: CDR1 SGHVS, CDR2 FQNEAQ. The V end lost 5 bases, the J end lost 2 bases, and 13 bases lay between the germline ends. The CDR3 loop spans 14 amino acids. As DNA, the CDR3 is TGTGCCAGCAGCCCCGTTGGGGGTCCCTACGAGCAGTACTTC. It specifies CASSPVGGPYEQYF. Full variable domain (missing parts from reference TRBV7-8 and TRBJ2-7): GAGVSQSPRYKVAKRGQDVALRCDPISGHVSLFWYQQALGQGPEFLTYFQNEAQLDKSGLPSDRFFAERPEGSVSTLKIQRTQQEDSAVYLCASSPVGGPYEQYFGPGTRLTVT.

This rearrangement joins TRBV15 to TRBJ2-5, with a tentative D call TRBD2 (6 bases). Trimming shortened V by 0 bases and J by 5 bases, and 7 bases separated the two germline ends. This CDR3 has 13 amino acids. Germline loops: CDR1 LNHNV, CDR2 YYDKDF (reference sequence). CDR3 nucleotides: TGTGCCACCAGCAGAGAGCGGGACGAGACCCAGTACTTC. This encodes CATSRERDETQYF.

The V gene is TRBV25-1, the J gene TRBJ1-2; D not certain. The CDR3 extends over 16 amino acids. Trimming shortened V by 4 bases and J by 4 bases, and 19 bases separated the two germline ends. Germline assignment: CDR1 MGHDK and CDR2 SYGVNS. The CDR3 nucleotides are TGTGCCAGCAGTGGGAGTGCGGAGACCCAGACCTATGGCTACACCTTC. It encodes CASSGSAETQTYGYTF.

The CDR3 spells CAWNAMRDPNYEQYF. The DNA of the CDR3 is TGTGCCTGGAATGCTATGCGGGATCCGAACTACGAGCAGTACTTC. The rearrangement joins TRBV30 to TRBJ2-7, with a weak D call TRBD2 (6 bases). The ends were cut back, 4 bases at V and 3 bases at J, with 19 bases in the middle. This CDR3 comprises 15 residues. Germline CDR1 GTSNPN, CDR2 SVGIG (reference sequence).